Each of the 32 T cell receptor beta chains below was sequenced from the same sample in a study of cytomegalovirus exposure and HLA in healthy donors. The primer mix had 60 Vbeta and 13 Jbeta primers. Using immunoSEQ multiplex PCR, the repertoire was profiled, and TCRdb retains in-frame clones only, with some absent. The sample lists around 130,000 clones, 75% to 90% seen once, with approximately 2.1% in the top ten. The specimen sequenced was PBMCs. These receptors were collected from a man aged 25 to 40 in good health and CMV-seronegative.

This clone has more than one count but fewer than ten. This rearrangement joins TRBV11-2 to TRBJ2-3, with 7 bases matching TRBD1. The trim removed 7 bases at V and 4 bases at J, leaving 8 bases unmatched. The CDR3 is 14 residues long. Germline lookup yields CDR1 SGHAT and CDR2 FQNNGV. CDR3 amino acids: CASNSGTVSDTQYF. The CDR3 nucleotides read TGTGCCAGCAATTCCGGGACAGTTTCAGATACGCAGTATTTT. The complete variable domain, with remaining parts taken from reference TRBV11-2 and TRBJ2-3, reads EAGVAQSPRYKIIEKRQSVAFWCNPISGHATLYWYQQILGQGPKLLIQFQNNGVVDDSQLPKDRFSAERLKGVDSTLKIQPAKLEDSAVYLCASNSGTVSDTQYFGPGTRLTVL.

The chain recombines TRBV28 with TRBJ1-1; D unclear. Deletions cut 0 bases from V and 6 bases from J, with 8 bases between. CDR3 size: 13 residues. Germline CDR1 MDHEN, CDR2 SYDVKM. The CDR3 bases are TGTGCCAGCAGTTTATGGCCGGGAGCTGAAGCTTTCTTT. Translated, it gives CASSLWPGAEAFF.

V is TRBV5-1 and J is TRBJ2-3; 10 positions agree with TRBD1. Germline V gene lookup returns CDR1 SGHRS and CDR2 YFSETQ. There are 17 residues in the CDR3. The V gene end was trimmed by 0 bases and the J gene end by 4 bases; junction bases not matched to a gene: 8. CDR3 in amino acids: CASSLGKGTGVADTQYF. The CDR3 DNA follows: TGCGCCAGCAGCTTGGGGAAGGGGACAGGGGTAGCAGATACGCAGTATTTT.

This clone occurred a few times. The chain couples TRBV5-1 to TRBJ1-1, with a tentative D call TRBD1 (6 bases). Trimming removed 4 bases from V and 1 base from J, with 14 bases in between. The CDR3 is 15 amino acids. Germline assignment: CDR1 SGHRS and CDR2 YFSETQ. CDR3 protein: CASSKQGRENTEAFF. The CDR3 nucleotides read TGCGCCAGCAGCAAACAGGGTCGGGAGAACACTGAAGCTTTCTTT.

The chain joins TRBV2 to TRBJ2-7, with 8 nucleotides matching TRBD2. Germline CDR1 reads SNHLY; CDR2 reads FYNNEI. The V segment lost 8 bases and the J segment 12 bases; nucleotides outside the gene matches: 15. CDR3 length: 13 residues. The CDR3 region is CASLPGLGGAWYF. The CDR3 coding sequence is TGTGCCAGCTTACCGGGACTAGGGGGAGCATGGTACTTC.

This chain uses TRBV4-1 with TRBJ2-3; D uncertain. There are 14 residues in the CDR3. Germline CDR1 is MGHRA and CDR2 is YSYEKL. With 0 bases removed from V and 1 base from J, the gap between germline ends came to 5 bases. The CDR3 region is CASSQDRGTDTQYF. Here the CDR3 DNA reads TGCGCCAGCAGCCAAGATCGGGGCACAGATACGCAGTATTTT.

The chain employs TRBV2 and TRBJ2-5; no clear D. V was cut by 10 bases and J by 5 bases, with 11 bases left in between. Germline loops: CDR1 SNHLY, CDR2 FYNNEI. The CDR3 runs 11 residues. The CDR3 here is CATLSRETQYF. CDR3 sequence (DNA): TGTGCCACTCTCTCCAGGGAGACCCAGTACTTC.

This sequence joins TRBV28 and TRBJ1-5, with D perhaps TRBD1 (5 bases). CDR1 and CDR2 (germline): MDHEN, SYDVKM. This CDR3 has 13 residues. The ends were cut back, 4 bases at V and 3 bases at J, with 7 bases in the middle. Here the CDR3 DNA reads TGTGCCAGCAGTTCAGGGTTCAATCAGCCCCAGCATTTT. It codes for CASSSGFNQPQHF. The whole variable domain, remainder taken from reference TRBV28 and TRBJ1-5, is DVKVTQSSRYLVKRTGEKVFLECVQDMDHENMFWYRQDPGLGLRLIYFSYDVKMKEKGDIPEGYSVSREKKERFSLILESASTNQTSMYLCASSSGFNQPQHFGDGTRLSIL.

The chain joins TRBV19 to TRBJ1-1; the D is unclear. Trimming removed 5 bases from V and 1 base from J, with 8 bases in between. The CDR3 has 13 residues. Germline CDR1 LNHDA, CDR2 SQIVND (reference sequence). DNA for the CDR3: TGTGCCAGTAGTGTGGCGGGGAACACTGAAGCTTTCTTT. Translation gives CASSVAGNTEAFF.

The V gene is TRBV28, the J gene TRBJ2-3; no reliable D call. The CDR3 sequence is 14 residues long. CDR1 MDHEN and CDR2 SYDVKM come from the germline V gene. The V end lost 5 bases, the J end lost 4 bases, and 13 bases lay between the germline ends. This CDR3 reads CASSPARSADTQYF. CDR3 nucleotides: TGTGCCAGCAGTCCAGCCCGAAGCGCAGATACGCAGTATTTT.

This chain uses TRBV15 with TRBJ1-1, with a weak D call TRBD1 (6 bases). With 0 bases removed from V and 5 bases from J, the gap between germline ends came to 10 bases. This CDR3 contains 14 residues. The V gene's germline CDR1 is LNHNV and CDR2 YYDKDF (reference sequence). The CDR3 coding sequence is TGTGCCACCAGCAGAGATACAGGGCGAACTGAAGCTTTCTTT. The encoded protein is CATSRDTGRTEAFF.

This rearrangement joins TRBV4-3 to TRBJ2-3; 10 bases agree with TRBD2. Germline loops: CDR1 LGHNA, CDR2 YSLEER. The CDR3 contains 19 residues. V lost 0 bases, J lost 7 bases, and 16 bases stayed unmatched. The CDR3 region is CASSQDLGGLAAPRNTQYF. DNA of the CDR3: TGCGCCAGCAGCCAAGATCTTGGTGGACTAGCGGCCCCCCGAAATACGCAGTATTTT.

Only a few counts were recorded for this clone. The gene calls are TRBV6-6 and TRBJ1-2; no clear D gene. Germline assignment: CDR1 MNHNY and CDR2 SVGAGI (reference sequence). The CDR3 is 12 amino acids. V was pared by 0 bases and J by 7 bases, with 6 bases between. The CDR3 coding sequence is TGTGCCAGCAGTTACTCATCAGGTGGCTACACCTTC. Protein product: CASSYSSGGYTF.

The rearrangement joins TRBV4-3 to TRBJ1-5, with D possibly matching TRBD1 (6 bases). The CDR3 extends over 15 amino acids. CDR1 and CDR2 from the germline V gene are LGHNA and YSLEER. Trimming took 4 bases from V and 4 from J, leaving 14 bases between them. The CDR3 is CASSPGGGLNQPQHF. DNA for the CDR3: TGCGCCAGCAGCCCGGGGGGGGGCCTGAATCAGCCCCAGCATTTT.

This chain joins TRBV6-1 and TRBJ1-1, with 10 bases aligning to TRBD1. V was pared by 11 bases and J by 7 bases, with 7 bases of the junction left unmatched. This CDR3 has 12 residues. Germline loops: CDR1 MNHNS, CDR2 SASEGT. DNA of the CDR3: TGTGCCGGGGGGGACAGGGGTCTTGAAGCTTTCTTT. Amino acids: CAGGDRGLEAFF.

The chain uses TRBV7-8 and TRBJ2-1, with 14 bases that match TRBD2. The germline V gene has CDR1 SGHVS and CDR2 FQNEAQ. The CDR3 is 16 amino acids. V lost 6 bases and J lost 10; bases outside the gene matches: 11. The CDR3 coding sequence is TGTGCCAGCAGTTACGGGACTAGCGGGGGCCGAGACGAGCAGTTCTTC. The encoded protein is CASSYGTSGGRDEQFF.

This clone was seen only a few times. This chain connects TRBV28 to TRBJ1-1; weak D call: TRBD1 (5 bases). The ends were cut back, 5 bases at V and 3 bases at J, with 16 bases in the middle. CDR1 is MDHEN, CDR2 SYDVKM, per germline. This CDR3 comprises 15 residues. CDR3 sequence (DNA): TGTGCCAGCAGTGCAACATGGCAGGGCGACACTGAAGCTTTCTTT. Its translation is CASSATWQGDTEAFF.

This clone was counted a single time. The genes are TRBV28 and TRBJ2-7, with 8 positions matching TRBD1. Germline V lookup: CDR1 MDHEN, CDR2 SYDVKM. CDR3 length: 13 amino acids. J gave up 6 bases and V 5 bases, and 6 bases lay outside the gene matches. In DNA, the CDR3 is TGTGCCAGCAGTCGGCCAGGGACAGGCGAGCAGTACTTC. It yields the protein CASSRPGTGEQYF.

The rearrangement joins TRBV10-1 to TRBJ2-2; 8 nucleotides match TRBD1. The CDR3 runs 14 residues. V gave up 5 bases and J gave up 6 bases; unmatched junction bases: 5. The V gene's germline CDR1 is WNHNN and CDR2 SYGVQD (reference sequence). CDR3 DNA sequence: TGCGCCAGCAGTTTTTCACAGGGGGCCGGGGAGCTGTTTTTT. Protein sequence: CASSFSQGAGELFF.

The V gene is TRBV6-1, the J gene TRBJ2-7; the match to TRBD2 covers 7 bases. The CDR3 spans 17 residues. CDR1 and CDR2 (germline): MNHNS, SASEGT. V gave up 4 bases and J gave up 3 bases; unmatched junction bases: 15. The CDR3 region is CASSGRGVKGSHYEQYF. The CDR3 bases are TGTGCCAGCAGTGGACGGGGGGTGAAGGGGAGTCACTACGAGCAGTACTTC.

The table lists this clone with a few counts. The chain carries TRBV5-1 and TRBJ1-1; D not certain. Germline V gives CDR1 SGHRS, CDR2 YFSETQ. The V and J ends lost 5 bases and 0 bases respectively, with 11 bases between them. The CDR3 covers 14 residues. CDR3 in amino acids: CASSWTGMNTEAFF. The CDR3 DNA reads TGCGCCAGCAGTTGGACGGGGATGAACACTGAAGCTTTCTTT.

The chain carries TRBV5-8 and TRBJ2-1; the D gene is possibly TRBD2 (5 bases). CDR1 SGHTS and CDR2 YDEGEE come from the germline V gene. This CDR3 is 11 amino acids long. The V end was cut by 1 base, the J end by 10 bases, with 6 bases between. The CDR3 loop reads CASSLREEQFF. As DNA, the CDR3 is TGTGCCAGCAGCTTGCGGGAAGAGCAGTTCTTC.

This sequence joins TRBV13 and TRBJ2-7; no definite D call. V was shortened by 5 bases and J by 0 bases, with 11 bases between the two germline ends. The germline gives CDR1 PRHDT, CDR2 FYEKMQ (reference sequence). The CDR3 has 14 residues. CDR3 bases: TGTGCCAGCAGCCCCTCACGGAGCTCCTACGAGCAGTACTTC. Its translation is CASSPSRSSYEQYF.

The chain is built from TRBV21-1 and TRBJ1-2; the table's D call, TRBD1, has no DNA check behind it. TRBV21-1 corresponds to a pseudogene. The CDR3 spans 17 residues. CDR3 amino acids: CASSTQRRADRGGGYTF. The CDR3 DNA reads as TGTGCCAGCAGCACGCAAAGGAGGGCCGACAGGGGAGGTGGCTACACCTTC.

The chain couples TRBV5-4 to TRBJ2-5; 8 bases agree with TRBD2. CDR1 and CDR2 (germline): SGHNT, YYREEE (reference sequence). The CDR3 covers 16 residues. V lost 1 base and J lost 5; bases outside the gene matches: 10. The CDR3 DNA reads TGTGCCAGCAGCTTGATGGCCGGGGGGGCCGTGGAGACCCAGTACTTC. Protein sequence: CASSLMAGGAVETQYF.

Regarding this clone: The germline gene is not matched at one end of the junction; a read error may be the cause. CDR3 nucleotide sequence: TGTGCCAGCCCCGGCCCGGACAGGGTAGAGGGAGGCTACATCTTC. Its protein product is CASPGPDRVEGGYIF. J is TRBJ1-2 and V is TRBV27; 8 positions match TRBD1. The CDR3 totals 15 residues. Germline V gene sequence: CDR1 MNHEY, CDR2 SMNVEV (reference sequence).

The CDR3 DNA is TGTGCCAGCAGTTTTTCCGGTTCCTCTGGAAACACCATATATTTT. Translated: CASSFSGSSGNTIYF. The J gene is TRBJ1-3, the V gene TRBV28; D unresolved. V was cut by 3 bases and J by 0 bases, with 9 bases left in between. The V gene's germline CDR1 is MDHEN and CDR2 SYDVKM. This CDR3 region has 15 residues.

The gene calls are TRBV4-3 and TRBJ2-6; perhaps TRBD2 as D (5 bases). Trimming removed 3 bases at V and 2 bases at J, with 8 bases between. CDR3 size: 15 residues. The germline gives CDR1 LGHNA, CDR2 YSLEER. The CDR3: CASSQRGTGANVLTF. The CDR3, as DNA: TGCGCCAGCAGCCAGCGAGGGACTGGGGCCAACGTCCTGACTTTC.

This chain uses TRBV5-1 with TRBJ2-5; TRBD2 matches 8 bases. Germline values: CDR1 SGHRS, CDR2 YFSETQ. J lost 5 bases, V lost 1 base, and 7 bases had no gene match. The CDR3 has 15 amino acids. CDR3 nucleotide sequence: TGCGCCAGCAGCTTGTCCGGACTAGCCCGGGAGACCCAGTACTTC. Translation: CASSLSGLARETQYF.

The chain has TRBV11-2 and TRBJ1-2, with unresolved D. This CDR3 contains 13 residues. Per the germline V gene, CDR1 is SGHAT and CDR2 is FQNNGV. V dropped 1 base and J dropped 2 bases, with 5 bases sitting between them. CDR3: CASSLGENYGYTF. In DNA, the CDR3 is TGTGCCAGCAGCTTAGGAGAGAACTATGGCTACACCTTC.

The chain links TRBV11-2 to TRBJ1-1; TRBD1 aligns across 8 bases. J lost 6 bases, V lost 5 bases, and 11 bases had no gene match. This CDR3 spans 15 amino acids. Germline values: CDR1 SGHAT, CDR2 FQNNGV. The CDR3 DNA sequence: TGTGCCAGCAGCCTAGGACAGGGTAAAGGATCTGAAGCTTTCTTT. Translated, it gives CASSLGQGKGSEAFF. Full variable domain (outside the CDR3, taken from reference TRBV11-2 and TRBJ1-1): EAGVAQSPRYKIIEKRQSVAFWCNPISGHATLYWYQQILGQGPKLLIQFQNNGVVDDSQLPKDRFSAERLKGVDSTLKIQPAKLEDSAVYLCASSLGQGKGSEAFFGQGTRLTVV.

This chain uses TRBV9 with TRBJ1-5; D unclear. In germline, CDR1 is SGDLS, CDR2 YYNGEE. The V gene lost 0 bases and the J gene lost 3 bases, with 10 bases spanning the gap. There are 15 residues in the CDR3. The CDR3 DNA sequence: TGTGCCAGCAGCGTAGAAGGAGGGATCAATCAGCCCCAGCATTTT. Translated: CASSVEGGINQPQHF. The whole variable domain, filled in from reference TRBV9 and TRBJ1-5, reads DSGVTQTPKHLITATGQRVTLRCSPRSGDLSVYWYQQSLDQGLQFLIQYYNGEERAKGNILERFSAQQFPDLHSELNLSSLELGDSALYFCASSVEGGINQPQHFGDGTRLSIL.